This T cell receptor beta chain is from a study of blood T cell repertoires in COVID-19. V lost 3 bases to trimming and J lost 7 bases; unmatched junction nucleotides: 8. CDR1 and CDR2 (germline): SNHLY, FYNNEI. The CDR3 contains 15 residues. Measured with immunoSEQ multiplex PCR; TCRdb has only the in-frame clones, and not every one. This table has a few hundred thousand clones, around 92% appearing once. Input material: peripheral blood. The TCR sequence derives from a person aged 18 to 35 with COVID-19, enrolled during active disease. This chain joins TRBV2 and TRBJ2-7; the match to TRBD2 covers 11 bases. In DNA, the CDR3 is TGTGCCAGCAGTGATTTTAGCGGGAGGGCGGGTGAGCAGTACTTC. It codes for CASSDFSGRAGEQYF.